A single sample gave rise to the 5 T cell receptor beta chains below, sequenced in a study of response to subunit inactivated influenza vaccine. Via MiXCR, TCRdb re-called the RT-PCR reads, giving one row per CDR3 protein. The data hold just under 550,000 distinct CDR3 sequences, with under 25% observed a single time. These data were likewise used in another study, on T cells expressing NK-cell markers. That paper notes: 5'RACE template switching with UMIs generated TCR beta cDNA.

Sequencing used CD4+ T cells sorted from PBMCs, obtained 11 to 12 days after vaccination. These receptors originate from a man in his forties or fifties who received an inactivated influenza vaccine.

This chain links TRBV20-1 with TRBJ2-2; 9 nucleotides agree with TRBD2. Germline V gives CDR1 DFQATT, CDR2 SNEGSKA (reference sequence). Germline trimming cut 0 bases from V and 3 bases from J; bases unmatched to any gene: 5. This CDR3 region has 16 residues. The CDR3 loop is CSARDGGRADTGELFF. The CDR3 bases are TGCAGTGCTAGAGATGGCGGGAGGGCCGACACCGGGGAGCTGTTTTTT.

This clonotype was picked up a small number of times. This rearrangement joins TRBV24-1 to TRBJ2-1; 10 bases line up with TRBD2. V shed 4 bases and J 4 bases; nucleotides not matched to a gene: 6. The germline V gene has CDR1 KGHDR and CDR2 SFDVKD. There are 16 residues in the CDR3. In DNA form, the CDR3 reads TGTGCCACCAGTGACCCGCTAGCGGGAGCTTACAATGAGCAGTTCTTC. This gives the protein CATSDPLAGAYNEQFF.

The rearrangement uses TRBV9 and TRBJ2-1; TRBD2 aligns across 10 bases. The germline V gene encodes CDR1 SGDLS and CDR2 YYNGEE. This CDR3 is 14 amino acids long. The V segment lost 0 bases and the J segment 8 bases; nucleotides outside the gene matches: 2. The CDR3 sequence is CASSVVLAGDEQFF. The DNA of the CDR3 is TGTGCCAGCAGCGTAGTTCTAGCGGGAGATGAGCAGTTCTTC.

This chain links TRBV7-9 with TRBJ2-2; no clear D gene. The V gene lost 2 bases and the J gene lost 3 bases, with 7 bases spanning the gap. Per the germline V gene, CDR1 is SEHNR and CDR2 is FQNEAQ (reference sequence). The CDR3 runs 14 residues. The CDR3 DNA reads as TGTGCCAGCAGCTTATCGATGGACACCGGGGAGCTGTTTTTT. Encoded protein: CASSLSMDTGELFF.

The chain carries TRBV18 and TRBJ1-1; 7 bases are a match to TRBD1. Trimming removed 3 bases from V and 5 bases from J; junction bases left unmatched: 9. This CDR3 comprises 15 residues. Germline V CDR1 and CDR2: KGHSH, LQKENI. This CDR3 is CASSPRQGGGTEAFF. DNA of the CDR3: TGTGCCAGCTCACCCCGACAGGGTGGAGGAACTGAAGCTTTCTTT.